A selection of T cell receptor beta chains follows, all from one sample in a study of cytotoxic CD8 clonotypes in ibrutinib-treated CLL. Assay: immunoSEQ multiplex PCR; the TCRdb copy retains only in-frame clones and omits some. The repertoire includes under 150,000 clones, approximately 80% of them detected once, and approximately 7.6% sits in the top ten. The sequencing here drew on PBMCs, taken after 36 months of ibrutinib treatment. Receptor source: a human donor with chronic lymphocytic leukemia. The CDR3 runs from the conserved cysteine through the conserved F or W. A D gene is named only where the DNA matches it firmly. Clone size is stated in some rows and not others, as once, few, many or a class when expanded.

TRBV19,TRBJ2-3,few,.,TGTGCCAGTAGGGATAGGCTCACAGATACGCAGTATTTT,CASRDRLTDTQYF
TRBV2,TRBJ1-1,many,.,TGTGCCAGCAGTCGGGGAGAGGCCACTGAAGCTTTCTTT,CASSRGEATEAFF
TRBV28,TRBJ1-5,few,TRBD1,TGTGCCAGCAGGGGGGGACAGGGGTCTAGGCAGCCCCAGCATTTT,CASRGGQGSRQPQHF
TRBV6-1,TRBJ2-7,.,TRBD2,TGTGCCAGCAGTGCTCCGGGGGGGCGCCCCTACGAGCAGTACTTC,CASSAPGGRPYEQYF
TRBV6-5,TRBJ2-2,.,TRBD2,TGTGCCAGCAGTTACCAGCGGGGGGGCCTCACCGGGGAGCTGTTTTTT,CASSYQRGGLTGELFF
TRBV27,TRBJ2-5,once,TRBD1,TGTGCCAGCAGTTCGAGGGGACAGGGGAAGGGAAAGACCCAGTACTTC,CASSSRGQGKGKTQYF
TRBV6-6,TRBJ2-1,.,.,TGTGCCAGCAGTTACCCCGAGGCCCTGGATGAGCAGTTCTTC,CASSYPEALDEQFF
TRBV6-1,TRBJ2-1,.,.,TGTGCCAGCAGTAGTAGCGGCCCCCTGGGGCAGTTCTTC,CASSSSGPLGQFF
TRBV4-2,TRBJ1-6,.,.,TGTGCCAGCAGCCAATGGGGGGATTATAATTCACCCCTCCACTTT,CASSQWGDYNSPLHF
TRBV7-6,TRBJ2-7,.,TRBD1,TGTGCCAGCAGCTTGTCAGGGGGCTACGAGCAGTACTTC,CASSLSGGYEQYF
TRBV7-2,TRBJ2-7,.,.,TGTGCCAGCAGCTTATGGGGGACCTACGAGCAGTACTTC,CASSLWGTYEQYF
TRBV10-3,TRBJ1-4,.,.,TGTGCCATCAGTGAACGACAGGCTGGGATTGCAAAACTGTTTTTT,CAISERQAGIAKLFF
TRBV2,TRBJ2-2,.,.,TGTGCCAGCAGTGAAGGTCGGTCCGGGGAGCTGTTTTTT,CASSEGRSGELFF
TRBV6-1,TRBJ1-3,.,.,TGTGCCAGCAGTGAAGCAGGGGCGGGGTTAAACACCATATATTTT,CASSEAGAGLNTIYF
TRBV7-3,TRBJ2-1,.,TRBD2,TGTGCCAGCAGCCCTACGGGACTAGCGGTCAGCTCCTACAATGAGCAGTTCTTC,CASSPTGLAVSSYNEQFF
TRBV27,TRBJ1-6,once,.,TGTGCCAGCAGACTATCGAACTTACATAATTCACCCCTCCACTTT,CASRLSNLHNSPLHF
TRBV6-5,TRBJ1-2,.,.,TGTGCCAGCAGTTACCCAGGGTCCCCGTATGGCTACACCTTC,CASSYPGSPYGYTF
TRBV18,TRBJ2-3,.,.,TGTGCCAGCTCACATCCGGGGGACACAGATACGCAGTATTTT,CASSHPGDTDTQYF
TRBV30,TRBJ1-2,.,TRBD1,TGTGCCTGGGACCCTCGAGAAATGGACAGGGAAGCTAACTATGGCTACACCTTC,CAWDPREMDREANYGYTF
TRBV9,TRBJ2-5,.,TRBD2,TGTGCCAGCAGCCTAACGACTAGCGGGGTGGGAGAGACCCAGTACTTC,CASSLTTSGVGETQYF
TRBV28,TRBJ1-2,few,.,TGTGCCAGCAGTTTATCTGGGCCTCGGGGCTACACCTTC,CASSLSGPRGYTF
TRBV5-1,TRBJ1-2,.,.,TGCGCCAGCAGCTTTGCGACAGGCAACCGGGACTATGGCTACACCTTC,CASSFATGNRDYGYTF
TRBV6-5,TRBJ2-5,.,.,TGTGCCAGCAGTTACGGTGAAGGGTCCCTCGGAGAGACCCAGTACTTC,CASSYGEGSLGETQYF
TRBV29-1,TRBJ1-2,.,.,TGCAGCGTTGAAGATCTTCTCAGGGTTGGGAACTATGGCTACACCTTC,CSVEDLLRVGNYGYTF
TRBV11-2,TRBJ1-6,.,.,TGTGCCAGCAGCTTAGCTCAGGAACTTAGGACACCCCTCCACTTT,CASSLAQELRTPLHF
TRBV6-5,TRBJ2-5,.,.,TGTGCCAGCACCGGACAGCAAGAGACCCAGTACTTC,CASTGQQETQYF
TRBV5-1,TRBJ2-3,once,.,TGCGCCAGCAGCTTGTCTAGCGAGACAGATACGCAGTATTTT,CASSLSSETDTQYF
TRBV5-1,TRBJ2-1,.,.,TGCGCCAGCAGCTCCGGGACACCCTGGGAGCAGTTCTTC,CASSSGTPWEQFF
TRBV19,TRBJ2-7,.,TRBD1,TGTGCCAGTAGGCCATTACAGGGGGCGTCCTACGAGCAGTACTTC,CASRPLQGASYEQYF
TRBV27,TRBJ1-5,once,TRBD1,TGTGCCAGCAAGGAGACAGGGGGCATCAATCAGCCCCAGCATTTT,CASKETGGINQPQHF
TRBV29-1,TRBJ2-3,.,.,TGCAGCGTCGAAAGCTGGGACTCGCCAGGGGATACGCAGTATTTT,CSVESWDSPGDTQYF
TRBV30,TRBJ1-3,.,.,TGTGCCGCCGGGCACACCTCTGGAAACACCATATATTTT,CAAGHTSGNTIYF
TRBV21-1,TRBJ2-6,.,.,TGTGCCAGCAGCAAAGCCTGGACAGACTACGGGGCCAACGTCCTGACTTTC,CASSKAWTDYGANVLTF
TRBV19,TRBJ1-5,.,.,TGTGCCAGTAGTATGGCGAAGGCCAATCAGCCCCAGCATTTT,CASSMAKANQPQHF
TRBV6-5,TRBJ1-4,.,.,TGTGCCAGCAGAACAGGGTCAACTAATGAAAAACTGTTTTTT,CASRTGSTNEKLFF
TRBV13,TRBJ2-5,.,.,TGTGCCAGCAGCTCTTCACGGACCAACCGACAAGAGACCCAGTACTTC,CASSSSRTNRQETQYF
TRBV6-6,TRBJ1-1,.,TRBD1,TGTGCCAGCAGGTTAGGGAGGGGGCGGAACACTGAAGCTTTCTTT,CASRLGRGRNTEAFF
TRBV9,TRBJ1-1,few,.,TGTGCCAGCAGCGTAGGAGGACGGACGAACACTGAAGCTTTCTTT,CASSVGGRTNTEAFF
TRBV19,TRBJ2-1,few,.,TGTGCCAGTAGTATCTACGGGACCAACTATTACAATGAGCAGTTCTTC,CASSIYGTNYYNEQFF
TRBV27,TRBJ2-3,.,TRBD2,TGTGCCAGCAGTTTTGGGCTAGCGGGGGATACGCAGTATTTT,CASSFGLAGDTQYF
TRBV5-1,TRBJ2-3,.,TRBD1,TGCGCCAGCAGCTTGGACAGGGGAACAGATACGCAGTATTTT,CASSLDRGTDTQYF
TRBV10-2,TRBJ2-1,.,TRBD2,TGCGCCAGCCGTACTAGCGGCAATGAGCAGTTCTTC,CASRTSGNEQFF
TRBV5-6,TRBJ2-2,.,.,TGTGCCAGCAGCCCTCTTAGGGGGTACACCGGGGAGCTGTTTTTT,CASSPLRGYTGELFF
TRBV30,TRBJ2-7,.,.,TGTGCCTGGAGTGTAGGGCCGAGCGGAAGCTACGAGCAGTACTTC,CAWSVGPSGSYEQYF
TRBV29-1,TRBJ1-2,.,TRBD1,TGCAGCGTTGACCTCGGACAGGGGGTTGGGTATGGCTACACCTTC,CSVDLGQGVGYGYTF
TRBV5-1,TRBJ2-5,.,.,TGCGCCAGCAGCTTGGGGCCATTAACGGAGACCCAGTACTTC,CASSLGPLTETQYF
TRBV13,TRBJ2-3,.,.,TGTGCCAGCAGCTCAACACGACGCACAGATACGCAGTATTTT,CASSSTRRTDTQYF
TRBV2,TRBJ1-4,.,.,TGTGCCAGCAGTGAGCACAGGGCCTATAATGAAAAACTGTTTTTT,CASSEHRAYNEKLFF
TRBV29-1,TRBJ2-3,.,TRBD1,TGCACCGTGAGGGCCGTTCCGGGACAGACAGATACGCAGTATTTT,CTVRAVPGQTDTQYF
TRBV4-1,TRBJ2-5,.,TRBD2,TGCGCCAGCAGCCGAGATTGGACTAGCGGGGGCCTGAGCTACTTC,CASSRDWTSGGLSYF